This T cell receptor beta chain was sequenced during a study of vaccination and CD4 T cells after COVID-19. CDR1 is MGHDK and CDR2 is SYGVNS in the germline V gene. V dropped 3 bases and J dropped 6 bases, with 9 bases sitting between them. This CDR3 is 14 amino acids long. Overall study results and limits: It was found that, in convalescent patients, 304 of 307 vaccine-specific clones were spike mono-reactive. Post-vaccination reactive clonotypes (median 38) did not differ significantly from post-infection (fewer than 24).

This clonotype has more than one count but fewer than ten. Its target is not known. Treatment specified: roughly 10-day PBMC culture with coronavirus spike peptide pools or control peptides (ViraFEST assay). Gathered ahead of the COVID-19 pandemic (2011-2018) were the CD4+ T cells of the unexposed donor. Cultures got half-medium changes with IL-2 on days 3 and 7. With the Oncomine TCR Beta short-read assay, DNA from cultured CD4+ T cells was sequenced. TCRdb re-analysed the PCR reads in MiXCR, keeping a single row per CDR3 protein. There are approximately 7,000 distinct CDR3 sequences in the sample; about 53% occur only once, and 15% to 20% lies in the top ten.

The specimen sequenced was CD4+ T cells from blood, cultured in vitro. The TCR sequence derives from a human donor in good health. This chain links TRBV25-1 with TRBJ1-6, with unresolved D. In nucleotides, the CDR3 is TGTGCCAGCAGTGACGGCTGGGGTAATTCACCCCTCCACTTT. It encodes CASSDGWGNSPLHF.